This T cell receptor (beta chain) was sequenced for a study of blood T cell repertoires in COVID-19. Clinical history reported by participants formed the basis on which cohorts were assigned. The protocol was immunoSEQ multiplex PCR, while the TCRdb copy is restricted to in-frame clones and leaves out a portion. The table includes under 200,000 clones, approximately 91% detected once. Per germline, CDR1 MNHEY and CDR2 SVGAGI. The CDR3 spans 14 residues. Deletions cut 6 bases from V and 2 bases from J, with 11 bases between. Sequencing was carried out using PBMCs or T cells enriched from blood (not recorded which). The genes are TRBV6-5 and TRBJ1-5; D perhaps matches TRBD1 (6 bases). The clonotype originates from a woman under 30 who had recovered from COVID-19. CDR3 in DNA: TGTGCCAGCAGGGGCGGGGGCGGCAATCAGCCCCAGCATTTT. Protein: CASRGGGGNQPQHF.